These T cell receptor beta chains were read from a single sample in a study of regulatory T cells in long-lasting Graves disease. TCRdb re-called the multiplex PCR reads with MiXCR, one entry per CDR3 protein. Of a few hundred thousand distinct CDR3 sequences detected, roughly 12% appear once; the ten largest clones hold approximately 20%. These data were also reused for a study on T cells in Graves' hyperthyroidism and ophthalmopathy.

Sequenced material: peripheral blood mononuclear cells (PBMCs), taken at new diagnosis, from a patient treated with antithyroid drugs. The receptors shown here come from a woman between 18 and 29 years old with Graves disease. Each CDR3 is given with its conserved first and last residue. A D gene is named only where the DNA matches it firmly. Clone size, where shown, is once, few, many, or a class for clones that have expanded.

j_gene	d_gene	abundance	v_gene	CDR3aa	CDR3nt
TRBJ2-7	-	many	TRBV5-1	CASTDGPASYEQYF	TGCGCCAGCACTGACGGCCCTGCCTCCTACGAGCAGTACTTC
TRBJ2-5	-	few	TRBV7-9	CASSFTVYQETQYF	TGTGCCAGCAGCTTTACGGTGTACCAAGAGACCCAGTACTTC
TRBJ2-5	TRBD2	many	TRBV7-2	CASSLPRLAGEEETQYF	TGTGCCAGCAGCTTACCCCGACTAGCGGGAGAGGAAGAGACCCAGTACTTC
TRBJ1-5	TRBD1	-	TRBV19	CASSTLTGNAREPQHF	TGTGCCAGTAGTACCCTGACAGGGAATGCGCGGGAGCCCCAGCATTTT
TRBJ2-1	TRBD2	few	TRBV7-9	CASSLGLVAGVPAYEQFF	TGTGCCAGCAGCTTAGGGTTGGTAGCGGGAGTTCCAGCTTATGAGCAGTTCTTC
TRBJ2-5	TRBD2	-	TRBV2	CASSEDSGGFQETQYF	TGTGCCAGCAGTGAAGATAGCGGGGGGTTTCAAGAGACCCAGTACTTC
TRBJ1-2	-	many	TRBV5-1	CASSPTLGAGYGYTF	TGCGCCAGCAGCCCAACACTGGGGGCAGGCTATGGCTACACCTTC
TRBJ1-5	-	many	TRBV29-1	CSFQGSGNQPQHF	TGCAGCTTCCAGGGGAGCGGCAATCAGCCCCAGCATTTT
TRBJ2-1	-	many	TRBV3-1	CASSKGTDNEQFF	TGTGCCAGCAGCAAGGGGACCGACAATGAGCAGTTCTTC
TRBJ2-1	-	many	TRBV20-1	CSAIHGGKYNEQFF	TGCAGTGCTATCCACGGCGGGAAGTACAATGAGCAGTTCTTC
TRBJ1-5	TRBD1	many	TRBV19	CASSWAGGKNQPQHF	TGTGCCAGTAGTTGGGCAGGGGGCAAGAATCAGCCCCAGCATTTT
TRBJ2-7	-	many	TRBV15	CATSRYGDTLNSYEQYF	TGTGCCACCAGCAGATATGGGGACACCCTGAACTCCTACGAGCAGTACTTC
TRBJ2-7	TRBD2	many	TRBV10-1	CASSDSGSVDEQYF	TGCGCCAGCAGTGATAGCGGGAGTGTCGACGAGCAGTACTTC
TRBJ1-2	TRBD1	many	TRBV30	CAWSVGTGDGYTF	TGTGCCTGGAGTGTAGGGACAGGGGATGGCTACACCTTC
TRBJ2-3	-	-	TRBV29-1	CSGLGPKTGGSTDTQYF	TGCAGCGGACTGGGTCCCAAGACAGGCGGTAGCACAGATACGCAGTATTTT
TRBJ1-6	-	many	TRBV9	CASSVGHTRSPLHF	TGTGCCAGCAGCGTTGGACATACACGTTCACCCCTCCACTTT
TRBJ2-7	TRBD2	many	TRBV13	CASSPGTSGPYEQYF	TGTGCCAGCAGCCCTGGGACTAGCGGTCCCTACGAGCAGTACTTC
TRBJ1-6	-	-	TRBV5-1	CASSLVAGRSPLHF	TGCGCCAGCAGCTTGGTTGCAGGGCGTTCACCCCTCCACTTT
TRBJ2-1	TRBD1	-	TRBV6-1	CASSLGTGVPYNEQFF	TGTGCCAGCAGCCTCGGGACAGGGGTCCCCTACAATGAGCAGTTCTTC
TRBJ2-5	TRBD2	many	TRBV2	CASSAGLAGARGTQYF	TGTGCCAGCAGTGCCGGACTAGCGGGGGCACGTGGGACCCAGTACTTC
TRBJ2-1	TRBD2	-	TRBV20-1	CSARGASGRAEWSYNEQFF	TGCAGTGCTAGAGGGGCTAGCGGGAGGGCCGAGTGGTCCTACAATGAGCAGTTCTTC
TRBJ1-2	-	many	TRBV7-9	CASSHGDVYGYTF	TGTGCCAGCAGCCACGGGGATGTATATGGCTACACCTTC
TRBJ1-3	-	many	TRBV7-9	CASIPSSSGNTIYF	TGTGCCAGCATACCGAGCAGCTCTGGAAACACCATATATTTT
TRBJ2-4	TRBD2	few	TRBV7-8	CASSFPSGRAGAKNIRYF	TGTGCCAGCAGCTTCCCTAGCGGGAGGGCGGGAGCCAAAAACATTCGGTACTTC
TRBJ1-1	TRBD1	few	TRBV7-2	CASSLLGGGQGWSGTEAFF	TGTGCCAGCAGCTTATTGGGGGGGGGACAGGGTTGGTCGGGCACTGAAGCTTTCTTT
TRBJ2-2	-	many	TRBV2	CASRTLQGYTGELFF	TGTGCCAGCAGGACCTTACAGGGATACACCGGGGAGCTGTTTTTT
TRBJ1-1	-	-	TRBV29-1	CSAKSDLRGTEAFF	TGCAGCGCTAAAAGTGACCTGCGGGGCACTGAAGCTTTCTTT
TRBJ2-3	-	many	TRBV7-9	CASSSLQLWNTQYF	TGTGCCAGCAGCTCGCTCCAGCTATGGAATACGCAGTATTTT
TRBJ2-7	-	many	TRBV6-5	CASSYSFPKGEQYF	TGTGCCAGCAGTTACTCTTTCCCGAAGGGCGAGCAGTACTTC
TRBJ1-5	-	many	TRBV2	CASSDGAGWGHGNQPQHF	TGTGCCAGCAGTGACGGGGCAGGGTGGGGGCATGGCAATCAGCCCCAGCATTTT
TRBJ2-2	TRBD2	many	TRBV20-1	CSAPKGTSGSLRTGELFF	TGCAGTGCCCCGAAAGGGACTAGCGGGAGTTTGAGAACCGGGGAGCTGTTTTTT
TRBJ1-6	-	many	TRBV20-1	CSARGWNSPLHF	TGCAGTGCTAGAGGGTGGAATTCACCCCTCCACTTT
TRBJ2-1	TRBD1	many	TRBV5-1	CASSLTGGVYNEQFF	TGCGCCAGCAGCCTGACAGGGGGCGTGTACAATGAGCAGTTCTTC
TRBJ1-1	-	many	TRBV12-3/TRBV12-4	CASSFQGRLSEAFF	TGTGCCAGCAGTTTCCAGGGTCGTCTCTCTGAAGCTTTCTTT
TRBJ2-7	TRBD1	-	TRBV11-2	CASSQVGDSACEQYF	TGTGCCAGCAGCCAAGTAGGGGACAGTGCCTGCGAGCAGTACTTC
TRBJ2-5	-	many	TRBV12-3/TRBV12-4	CASSSGISSGETQYF	TGTGCCAGCAGTTCCGGGATATCTTCAGGAGAGACCCAGTACTTC
TRBJ2-2	-	many	TRBV9	CASSRDPNTGELFF	TGTGCCAGCAGTCGGGACCCGAACACCGGGGAGCTGTTTTTT
TRBJ1-1	-	many	TRBV3-1	CASSQQGRMMNTEAFF	TGTGCCAGCAGCCAACAGGGAAGAATGATGAACACTGAAGCTTTCTTT
TRBJ2-2	-	many	TRBV24-1	CATVNRDTGELFF	TGTGCCACCGTAAACCGGGACACCGGGGAGCTGTTTTTT
TRBJ1-1	-	many	TRBV12-3/TRBV12-4	CASSDARLDTEAFF	TGTGCCAGCAGCGACGCGCGGTTGGACACTGAAGCTTTCTTT
TRBJ1-2	TRBD1	many	TRBV12-3/TRBV12-4	CASSLWTGEGGYTF	TGTGCCAGCAGTCTCTGGACAGGCGAAGGCGGCTACACCTTC
TRBJ2-2	-	few	TRBV29-1	CSVGTLKTGELFF	TGCAGCGTTGGGACGCTCAAGACCGGGGAGCTGTTTTTT
TRBJ1-1	-	few	TRBV12-3/TRBV12-4	CASAPRGVKAFF	TGTGCCAGCGCGCCCCGGGGGGTGAAAGCTTTCTTT
TRBJ2-2	-	once	TRBV29-1	CSVAGALNTGELFF	TGCAGCGTTGCAGGTGCCCTGAACACCGGGGAGCTGTTTTTT
TRBJ2-3	-	-	TRBV4-3	CASSPQLRGTDTQYF	TGCGCCAGCAGCCCACAGCTCAGGGGCACAGATACGCAGTATTTT
TRBJ2-2	TRBD1	few	TRBV5-5	CASSLTLRDRGSTGELFF	TGTGCCAGCAGCTTGACACTAAGGGACAGGGGGTCCACCGGGGAGCTGTTTTTT
TRBJ2-7	-	many	TRBV15	CATSRDFGTGSYEQYF	TGTGCCACCAGCAGAGATTTCGGAACAGGGAGCTACGAGCAGTACTTC
TRBJ1-2	-	many	TRBV12-3/TRBV12-4	CASSTTYANYGYTF	TGTGCCAGCAGTACCACTTATGCTAACTATGGCTACACCTTC
TRBJ2-1	-	few	TRBV15	CATSRDRDEQFF	TGTGCCACCAGCAGAGATAGGGATGAGCAGTTCTTC
TRBJ1-1	-	few	TRBV12-3/TRBV12-4	CASSSTRRAFF	TGTGCCAGCAGTTCGACCCGGAGGGCTTTCTTT
TRBJ2-5	-	many	TRBV4-2	CASSPPRGTQYF	TGTGCCAGCAGCCCCCCCCGTGGGACCCAGTACTTC
TRBJ1-1	-	many	TRBV5-1	CASSFTPNTEAFF	TGCGCCAGCAGCTTTACACCAAACACTGAAGCTTTCTTT
TRBJ2-2	-	many	TRBV12-3/TRBV12-4	CASRQKPGTETGELFF	TGTGCCAGCAGACAAAAACCCGGGACCGAAACCGGGGAGCTGTTTTTT